One sample yielded the 21 T cell receptor beta chains listed below, sequenced in a study of T cells in tuberculosis. Method: immunoSEQ multiplex PCR; TCRdb's copy keeps in-frame clones and lacks some. The table has 30,000 to 45,000 clones, approximately 94% seen once. The specimen sequenced was PBMCs. These receptors all come from a donor aged 10-29 years with latent tuberculosis or without tuberculosis infection. Some clones in this sample may be carry-over from other donors' samples.

The chain is built from TRBV20-1 and TRBJ1-2; D call uncertain. The CDR3 is 10 amino acids. Germline CDR1 is DFQATT and CDR2 is SNEGSKA (reference sequence). Deletions cut 3 bases from V and 7 bases from J, with 6 bases between. CDR3 DNA: TGCAGTGCTAGGGCGGGTGGCTACACCTTC. Its protein is CSARAGGYTF.

The chain links TRBV4-3 to TRBJ1-2, with 9 bases aligning to TRBD1. From germline, CDR1 is LGHNA and CDR2 YSLEER. The CDR3 extends over 14 amino acids. The junction had 8 bases not matched to a gene; V was cut back by 4 bases and J by 8 bases. DNA for the CDR3: TGCGCCAGCAGCCCAGTCGGGACAGGGTCCGGCTACACCTTC. This codes for CASSPVGTGSGYTF.

The chain joins TRBV4-3 to TRBJ1-1; tentative D call: TRBD1 (6 bases). The CDR3 is 14 residues long. V gave up 4 bases and J gave up 4 bases, with 13 bases separating them. Germline V CDR1 and CDR2: LGHNA, YSLEER. The DNA of the CDR3 is TGCGCCAGCAGCCCCCGGACAGTTACCACTGAAGCTTTCTTT. Translated, it gives CASSPRTVTTEAFF.

This chain uses TRBV5-6 with TRBJ1-5; 7 nucleotides line up with TRBD1. V lost 4 bases, J lost 5 bases, and 15 bases stayed unmatched. The germline gives CDR1 SGHDT, CDR2 YYEEEE. CDR3 length equals 17 residues. In DNA, the CDR3 is TGTGCCAGCAGCGTCTACAGGGGAGCTGGGGAATATCAGCCCCAGCATTTT. Protein sequence: CASSVYRGAGEYQPQHF.

This clone came up once. The chain has TRBV18 and TRBJ1-5, with 7 bases that match TRBD1. CDR1 and CDR2 from the germline V gene are KGHSH and LQKENI. There are 14 residues in the CDR3. The junction had 7 bases not matched to a gene; V was cut back by 2 bases and J by 9 bases. The CDR3 bases are TGTGCCAGCTCACCAAGACAGGGTGAGCTGCCCCAGCATTTT. Its protein product is CASSPRQGELPQHF.

This chain links TRBV18 with TRBJ1-5; TRBD1 agrees at 11 bases. Germline V gives CDR1 KGHSH, CDR2 LQKENI. This CDR3 comprises 15 residues. J was trimmed by 7 bases and V by 2 bases; bases with no gene match: 4. CDR3 in DNA: TGTGCCAGCTCACCAGGACAGGGGGCAGGGCAGCCCCAGCATTTT. Protein sequence: CASSPGQGAGQPQHF.

The rearrangement joins TRBV18 to TRBJ2-2; D may be TRBD2 (5 bases). V lost 10 bases and J lost 7, with 13 bases in between. The length of the CDR3 is 12 residues. Germline loops: CDR1 KGHSH, CDR2 LQKENI. Here the CDR3 DNA reads TGTGCCACTTGGAAGGGAGACGGGGAGCTGTTTTTT. This encodes CATWKGDGELFF.

The V gene is TRBV18, the J gene TRBJ2-3; D not certain. The V end was cut by 3 bases, the J end by 0 bases, with 7 bases between. CDR1 is KGHSH and CDR2 is LQKENI in the germline V gene. CDR3 size: 14 residues. This CDR3 reads CASSPQRSTDTQYF. The CDR3, as DNA: TGTGCCAGCTCACCTCAACGGAGCACAGATACGCAGTATTTT.

This clone was seen once. This chain joins TRBV19 and TRBJ1-1, with D hard to call. Trimming cost V 3 bases and J 2 bases, with 13 bases left between them. The CDR3 consists of 15 residues. Germline CDR1 LNHDA, CDR2 SQIVND (reference sequence). The CDR3 spells CASSIHPSTNTEAFF. CDR3 coding DNA: TGTGCCAGTAGTATCCACCCGAGTACTAACACTGAAGCTTTCTTT.

CDR3 sequence reads: CASSSQGGENTEAFF. CDR3 in DNA: TGTGCCAGCAGCTCACAGGGTGGAGAGAACACTGAAGCTTTCTTT. The chain joins TRBV5-4 to TRBJ1-1, with D possibly matching TRBD1 (6 bases). Looked up from germline, CDR1 is SGHNT and CDR2 is YYREEE (reference sequence). Trimming shortened V by 3 bases and J by 1 base, and 13 bases separated the two germline ends. CDR3 length: 15 residues.

V gene TRBV5-6 combines with J gene TRBJ2-1; 9 bases map to TRBD1. The germline V gene encodes CDR1 SGHDT and CDR2 YYEEEE. The CDR3 has 15 residues. Losses at the gene ends were 6 bases for V and 8 bases for J; bases not matched to a gene: 12. CDR3 bases: TGTGCCAGCAACTCGGGGACAGGGTTTTGGGATGAGCAGTTCTTC. Translating it yields CASNSGTGFWDEQFF.

The CDR3 protein is CASSFPGQGSYEQYV. The CDR3 DNA sequence: TGTGCCAGCAGCTTTCCGGGACAGGGCTCCTACGAGCAGTACGTC. The V call is TRBV27, the J call TRBJ2-7; 9 bases are a match to TRBD1. This CDR3 region has 15 residues. Trimming removed 6 bases from V and 0 bases from J; junction bases left unmatched: 6. In germline, CDR1 is MNHEY, CDR2 SMNVEV (reference sequence).

This chain joins TRBV10-3 and TRBJ2-7; D is perhaps TRBD1 (6 bases). Germline loops: CDR1 ENHRY, CDR2 SYGVKD. The CDR3 runs to 12 residues. Trimming took 8 bases from V and 12 from J, leaving 20 bases between them. CDR3 bases: TGTGCCATCGCGAACAGGGAGTTTGAGGGGTACTTC. Encoded protein: CAIANREFEGYF.

The chain combines TRBV18 with TRBJ2-4; D gene ambiguous. From germline, CDR1 is KGHSH and CDR2 LQKENI. Trimming cost V 0 bases and J 0 bases, with 18 bases left between them. This CDR3 has 19 amino acids. The CDR3: CASSPPADMSLEAKNIQYF. Here the CDR3 DNA reads TGTGCCAGCTCACCACCGGCAGACATGTCACTTGAAGCCAAAAACATTCAGTACTTC.

The chain couples TRBV4-1 to TRBJ2-1; D may be TRBD2 (6 bases). Trimming left V 3 bases short and J 6 bases short, with 9 bases between. The germline V gene encodes CDR1 MGHRA and CDR2 YSYEKL. The length of the CDR3 is 13 residues. CDR3: CASSHLGGNEQFF. The DNA for the CDR3 is TGCGCCAGCAGCCACCTGGGGGGCAATGAGCAGTTCTTC.

A word on this clone: This sample also contains other DNA sequences that code for the same CDR3. The chain employs TRBV4-1 and TRBJ1-5; TRBD1 matches 7 bases. Looked up from germline, CDR1 is MGHRA and CDR2 is YSYEKL. The CDR3 has 13 amino acids. Trimming removed 6 bases from V and 5 bases from J; junction bases left unmatched: 4. CDR3 in DNA: TGCGCCAGCAGTAGACAGGGTCATCAGCCCCAGCATTTT. It specifies CASSRQGHQPQHF.

The chain combines TRBV7-2 with TRBJ1-5; D is possibly TRBD1 (5 bases). The length of the CDR3 is 16 residues. Trimming cost V 1 base and J 3 bases, with 13 bases left between them. In germline, CDR1 is SGHTA, CDR2 FQGNSA. The CDR3 loop reads CASSLGGARDNQPQHF. In nucleotides, the CDR3 is TGTGCCAGCAGCTTAGGTGGGGCCAGGGACAATCAGCCCCAGCATTTT.

This chain links TRBV28 with TRBJ1-5; D possibly corresponds to TRBD1 (5 bases). Germline V gives CDR1 MDHEN, CDR2 SYDVKM. CDR3 length: 14 amino acids. Trimming removed 5 bases at V and 5 bases at J, with 13 bases between. Written as DNA, the CDR3 is TGTGCCAGCAGTCAAAATAGGGGTTATCAGCCCCAGCATTTT. As protein: CASSQNRGYQPQHF.

The chain's CDR3 is CASSPDGYYEQYF. The CDR3 DNA follows: TGTGCCAGCAGTCCTGACGGGTACTACGAGCAGTACTTC. V is TRBV6-6 and J is TRBJ2-7; no definite D call. V shed 5 bases and J shed 3 bases, with 11 bases lying between them. Germline V lookup: CDR1 MNHNY, CDR2 SVGAGI (reference sequence). The CDR3 sequence is 13 residues long.

The chain uses TRBV7-9 and TRBJ2-3; D is perhaps TRBD2 (5 bases). CDR3 size: 18 residues. Germline values: CDR1 SEHNR, CDR2 FQNEAQ (reference sequence). Trimming stripped 4 bases from V and 1 base from J, with 21 bases between. The CDR3: CASSSRPLGSAGTDTQYF. The CDR3 region has the DNA TGTGCCAGCAGCTCACGCCCCTTGGGGAGCGCGGGCACAGATACGCAGTATTTT.

This clone was found once. The rearrangement links TRBV7-2 to TRBJ2-5, with TRBD2 matching over 9 bases. The CDR3 totals 19 residues. Germline V gene sequence: CDR1 SGHTA, CDR2 FQGNSA. V was pared by 10 bases and J by 4 bases, with 25 bases of the junction left unmatched. CDR3 loop: CATLAYVGLAGTVGETQYF. The CDR3 coding sequence is TGTGCCACCCTAGCTTACGTGGGGCTAGCGGGGACGGTAGGAGAGACCCAGTACTTC.